This T cell receptor beta chain was sequenced for a study of cytomegalovirus exposure and HLA in healthy donors. Study-wide context: T cells numbering 150 million to 200 million yielded 100 million to 120 million unique TCR beta sequences in an earlier analysis.

Whole-study findings and limits: Overall, around 160 TCR beta chains were annotated as cytomegalovirus-associated. In an earlier analysis, in approximately 630 donors, most V segments appeared productive either ~87% or ~30% of the time.

Trimming cost V 10 bases and J 0 bases; bases outside gene matches: 5. Germline lookup yields CDR1 SNHLY and CDR2 FYNNEI. The CDR3 runs 14 residues. Researchers ran the PCR with 60 Vbeta and 13 Jbeta primers. Assay: immunoSEQ multiplex PCR; the TCRdb copy retains only in-frame clones and omits some. The sample lists roughly 97,000 clones, about four fifths occurring once. For this clone: Its target is not known.

The rearrangement links TRBV2 to TRBJ2-1; 8 bases map to TRBD2. The source of this sequence is a man in his forties in good health and CMV-seropositive. Input material: PBMCs. The CDR3 sequence is CATRGGSSYNEQFF. As DNA, the CDR3 is TGTGCCACACGGGGGGGGAGCTCCTACAATGAGCAGTTCTTC.